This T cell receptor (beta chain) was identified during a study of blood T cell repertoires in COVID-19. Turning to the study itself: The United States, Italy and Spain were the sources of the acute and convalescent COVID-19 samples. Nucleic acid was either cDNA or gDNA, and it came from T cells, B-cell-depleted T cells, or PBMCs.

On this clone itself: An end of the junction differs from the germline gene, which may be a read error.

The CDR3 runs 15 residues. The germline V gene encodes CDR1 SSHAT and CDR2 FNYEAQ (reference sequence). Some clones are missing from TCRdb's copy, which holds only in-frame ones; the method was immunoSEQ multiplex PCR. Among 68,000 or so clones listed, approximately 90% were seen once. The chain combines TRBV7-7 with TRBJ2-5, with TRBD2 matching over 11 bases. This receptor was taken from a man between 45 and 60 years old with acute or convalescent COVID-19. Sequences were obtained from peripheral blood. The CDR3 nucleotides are TGTGCTAGCAGCTCCTCGGGGACTAGCGGAGAGACCCAGTACTTC. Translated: CASSSSGTSGETQYF.